The TCR beta chain under discussion was sequenced for a study of shared clonotypes between healthy human individuals. The germline CDR1 and CDR2 sequences are SGHTA and FQGNSA. The CDR3 extends over 12 amino acids. The J segment lost 12 bases and the V segment lost 5 bases, leaving 9 bases of the junction unmatched. Caucasian adults living in Nashville, Tennessee, provided all samples. Whole-study findings and limits: Non-shared clonotypes had lower generation probabilities than clonotypes shared by all four sorted-subset donors. Rarefaction exposed incomplete sorted-subset sequencing despite large depth. Blood was the only sampled material, and tissue repertoires likely differ.

About this clone itself: Its antigen remains unidentified.

Only in-frame clones appear in the TCRdb table, and some are missing; sequencing was by immunoSEQ multiplex PCR. This sample has fewer than 200,000 clones, with approximately 61% found just once. The sequence was obtained from a man aged 25-45 years in good health. The sample taken for sequencing was memory CD4+ T cells sorted from blood. Described subset: CD45RA-negative fraction. The chain recombines TRBV7-2 with TRBJ2-7; TRBD1 aligns across 8 bases. CDR3: CASSPQGEVRYF. The CDR3 nucleotides read TGTGCCAGCAGCCCACAGGGGGAGGTTCGGTACTTC.